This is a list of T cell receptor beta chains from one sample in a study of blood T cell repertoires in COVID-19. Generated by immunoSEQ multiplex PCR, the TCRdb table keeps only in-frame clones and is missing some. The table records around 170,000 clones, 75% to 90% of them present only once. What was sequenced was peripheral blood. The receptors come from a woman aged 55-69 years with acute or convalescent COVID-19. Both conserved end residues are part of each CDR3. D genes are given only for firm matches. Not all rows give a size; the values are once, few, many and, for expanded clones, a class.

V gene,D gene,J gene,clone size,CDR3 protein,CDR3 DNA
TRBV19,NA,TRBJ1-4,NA,CASSTPRGRSEKLFF,TGTGCCAGTAGTACCCCCAGGGGCCGGAGTGAAAAACTGTTTTTT
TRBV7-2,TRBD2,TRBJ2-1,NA,CASTLAGGVWNEQFF,TGTGCCAGCACCCTCGCGGGGGGGGTGTGGAATGAGCAGTTCTTC
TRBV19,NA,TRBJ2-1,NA,CASTLLGRQNEQFF,TGTGCCAGTACCTTATTGGGCCGTCAAAATGAGCAGTTCTTC
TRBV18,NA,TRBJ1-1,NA,CASLRGLEATEAFF,TGTGCCAGCTTAAGGGGTCTTGAGGCCACTGAAGCTTTCTTT
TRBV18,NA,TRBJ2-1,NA,CASSPSAFIDNEQFF,TGTGCCAGCTCACCATCCGCGTTTATCGACAATGAGCAGTTCTTC
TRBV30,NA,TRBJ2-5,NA,CAWSALGGQETQYF,TGTGCCTGGAGTGCACTGGGGGGCCAAGAGACCCAGTACTTC
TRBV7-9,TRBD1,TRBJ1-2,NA,CASSLGRTGDGYTF,TGTGCCAGCAGCTTAGGTCGGACAGGGGATGGCTACACCTTC
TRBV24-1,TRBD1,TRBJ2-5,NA,CATSDLTGIGETQYF,TGTGCCACCAGTGACTTGACAGGGATAGGGGAGACCCAGTACTTC
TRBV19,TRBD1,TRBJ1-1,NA,CASQLTGGTYSNTEAFF,TGTGCCAGTCAGTTAACAGGGGGCACCTACTCGAACACTGAAGCTTTCTTT
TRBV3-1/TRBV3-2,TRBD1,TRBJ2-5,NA,CASSPPGGETQYF,TGTGCCAGCAGCCCACCAGGGGGCGAGACCCAGTACTTC
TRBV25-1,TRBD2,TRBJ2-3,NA,CASSELGGGTDTQYF,TGTGCCAGCAGTGAATTGGGGGGGGGCACAGATACGCAGTATTTT
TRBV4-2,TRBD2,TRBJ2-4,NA,CASSQDWGTAGGRRKNIQYF,TGTGCCAGCAGCCAAGATTGGGGTACAGCGGGGGGGCGGCGCAAAAACATTCAGTACTTC
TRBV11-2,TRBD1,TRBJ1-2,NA,CASSPPGGGLNGYTF,TGTGCCAGCAGCCCTCCAGGGGGCGGGTTGAATGGCTACACCTTC
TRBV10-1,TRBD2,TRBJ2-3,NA,CASSSGTSETDTQYF,TGCGCCAGCAGTTCCGGGACTAGCGAAACAGATACGCAGTATTTT
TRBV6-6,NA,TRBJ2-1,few,CASSYTGYNEQFF,TGTGCCAGCAGTTACACAGGCTACAATGAGCAGTTCTTC
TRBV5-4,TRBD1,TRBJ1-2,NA,CASSNRGTGQNYGYTF,TGTGCCAGCAGCAATCGTGGGACAGGACAAAACTATGGCTACACCTTC
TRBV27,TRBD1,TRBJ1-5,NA,CASSSQGAYQPQHF,TGTGCCAGCAGTTCACAGGGGGCCTATCAGCCCCAGCATTTT
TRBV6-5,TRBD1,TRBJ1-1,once,CASTVRLGQEAFF,TGTGCCAGCACCGTACGTTTGGGACAGGAAGCTTTCTTT
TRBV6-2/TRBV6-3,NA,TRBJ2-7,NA,CASSFLGLREQDEQYF,TGTGCCAGCAGTTTTCTGGGTCTCAGGGAACAAGACGAGCAGTACTTC
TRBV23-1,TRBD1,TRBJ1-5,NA,CASSQAPGTGNQPQHF,TGCGCCAGCAGTCAGGCCCCAGGGACAGGGAATCAGCCCCAGCATTTT
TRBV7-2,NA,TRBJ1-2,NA,CASSLERGGYGYTF,TGTGCCAGCAGCTTAGAAAGGGGGGGCTATGGCTACACCTTC
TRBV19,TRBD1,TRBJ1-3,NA,CASSRQDRLFLSGNTIYF,TGTGCCAGCTCCCGGCAGGACAGGCTCTTCCTCTCTGGAAACACCATATATTTT
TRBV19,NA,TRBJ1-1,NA,CASSIPPYMNTEAFF,TGTGCCAGTAGTATACCGCCTTACATGAACACTGAAGCTTTCTTT
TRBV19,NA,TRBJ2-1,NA,CASIGAQGNEQFF,TGTGCCAGTATAGGCGCTCAGGGCAATGAGCAGTTCTTC
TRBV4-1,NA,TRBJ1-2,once,CASSQGTFYGYTF,TGCGCCAGCAGCCAAGGGACATTCTATGGCTACACCTTC
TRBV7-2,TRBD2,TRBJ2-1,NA,CASSSTSGVSYNEQFF,TGTGCCAGCAGCAGTACTAGCGGGGTTTCCTACAATGAGCAGTTCTTC
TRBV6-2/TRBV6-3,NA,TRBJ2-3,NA,CASSPRGYTQYF,TGTGCCAGCAGCCCCAGGGGCTATACGCAGTATTTT
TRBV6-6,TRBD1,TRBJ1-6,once,CASSYGTGPHSPLHF,TGTGCCAGCAGTTACGGGACAGGGCCACATTCACCCCTCCACTTT
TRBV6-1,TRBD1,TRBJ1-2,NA,CASSDLGQGAIGYTF,TGTGCCAGCAGTGACCTTGGACAGGGAGCAATTGGCTACACCTTC
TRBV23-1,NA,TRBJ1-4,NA,CASSPTQVNEKLFF,TGCGCCAGCAGTCCCACCCAGGTTAATGAAAAACTGTTTTTT
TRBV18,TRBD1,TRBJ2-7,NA,CASSPLDRSYEQYF,TGTGCCAGCTCACCATTGGACAGGAGCTACGAGCAGTACTTC